This TCR beta chain was documented in a study of neurological immune-mediated disorders. General study points: Multiple sclerosis was found to have the least TCR clonal expansion, below healthy controls, and HTLV-1-associated myelopathy the most. Expanded clones shared no CDR3 amino acid sequences across subjects, suggesting private repertoires in all groups.

This clonotype has a count of ten or more. What it binds is not known. The authors made cDNA by 5'RACE with 10-nucleotide random UMIs. MiXCR, run by TCRdb on the 5' RACE reads, gives a single entry per CDR3 protein. The sample shows some 38,000 distinct CDR3 sequences, roughly 11% of them seen only once. As to time point: technical triplicate 1. The unsorted libraries were generated from a total of 2 million PBMCs, which had been stored in RNAlater at -80 C. This CDR3 region has 14 residues. Germline CDR1 and CDR2: MDHEN and SYDVKM. The V segment lost 10 bases and the J segment 4 bases; nucleotides outside the gene matches: 8.

The TCR was taken from a man in his 60s with HTLV-1-associated myelopathy (HAM/TSP). The chain joins TRBV28 to TRBJ2-3; 10 bases fit TRBD1. The sequenced sample was PBMCs. The CDR3 is CATAGTGAADTQYF. The CDR3 DNA is TGTGCCACGGCCGGGACAGGGGCGGCAGATACGCAGTATTTT.